A single sample is the source of the 5 T cell receptor beta chains below, sequenced in a study of blood T cell repertoires in COVID-19. Method: immunoSEQ multiplex PCR; TCRdb's copy keeps in-frame clones and lacks some. This sample has 500,000 or so clones, with about nine tenths found just once. Sequenced sample: PBMCs or T cells enriched from blood (not recorded which). The receptors originated from a woman in her late teens or twenties who had recovered from COVID-19.

This chain uses TRBV6-5 with TRBJ2-7; 7 bases fit TRBD1. The length of the CDR3 is 15 residues. The V segment lost 7 bases and the J segment 6 bases; nucleotides outside the gene matches: 15. The germline V gene has CDR1 MNHEY and CDR2 SVGAGI. The CDR3 loop reads CASTPDGTVVREQYF. The CDR3 DNA follows: TGTGCCAGCACTCCTGACGGGACAGTGGTGCGCGAGCAGTACTTC.

The rearrangement joins TRBV28 to TRBJ2-1, with D perhaps TRBD2 (6 bases). V lost 5 bases, J lost 10 bases, and 12 bases lay in between. The CDR3 is 12 residues long. Germline CDR1 MDHEN, CDR2 SYDVKM. In DNA form, the CDR3 reads TGTGCCAGCAGTCAGGACTATTCGGAGCAGTTCTTC. This sequence encodes CASSQDYSEQFF.

The chain links TRBV7-9 to TRBJ2-3; possibly TRBD2 for D (5 bases). V gave up 3 bases and J gave up 4 bases, with 14 bases separating them. The CDR3 sequence is 15 residues long. Germline lookup yields CDR1 SEHNR and CDR2 FQNEAQ (reference sequence). CDR3 in amino acids: CASSLVPSRADTQYF. CDR3 in DNA: TGTGCCAGCAGCTTGGTCCCTTCGAGGGCAGATACGCAGTATTTT. The full variable domain, completed using reference TRBV7-9 and TRBJ2-3, is DTGVSQNPRHKITKRGQNVTFRCDPISEHNRLYWYRQTLGQGPEFLTYFQNEAQLEKSRLLSDRFSAERPKGSFSTLEIQRTEQGDSAMYLCASSLVPSRADTQYFGPGTRLTVL.

This clone was picked up a small number of times. The chain uses TRBV3-1 (or the pseudogene TRBV3-2) and TRBJ2-7, with unresolved D. Germline V gene sequence: CDR1 LGHDT, CDR2 YNNKEL (reference sequence). The V and J ends lost 0 bases and 4 bases respectively, with 7 bases between them. The CDR3 runs 13 residues. The CDR3 sequence is CASSQDVVYEQYF. The CDR3 DNA reads as TGTGCCAGCAGCCAAGACGTAGTGTACGAGCAGTACTTC.

The rearrangement uses TRBV12-5 and TRBJ1-4; 12 bases fit TRBD1. The CDR3 runs to 16 residues. V dropped 0 bases and J dropped 8; count of bases not matched to a gene: 4. The germline CDR1 and CDR2 sequences are LGHNT and FRNRAP. The DNA of the CDR3 is TGTGCTAGTGGTTTGGTACAGGGGACAGGGGGCGAAAAACTGTTTTTT. Protein: CASGLVQGTGGEKLFF.